The clone carrying this T cell receptor beta chain was seen repeatedly, ten times or more. Its specificity is not known. The data derive from a study of T cell repertoires in cytomegalovirus infection. Study-wide background: HLA-C-restricted CMV epitopes, recently identified, and well-studied HLA-B-restricted ones were used by the study. Public TCR beta signatures indicated both CMV infection and matching HLA type. Broader study findings: Public TCR beta family frequency separated CMV-and-HLA carriers, including in an independent cohort.

TCRdb redid the calling of the reads with MiXCR, one entry per CDR3 protein. The data contain roughly 100,000 distinct CDR3 sequences, over 40% of them singletons. The ends were cut back, 5 bases at V and 7 bases at J, with 12 bases in the middle. The germline V gene encodes CDR1 MDHEN and CDR2 SYDVKM. This CDR3 region has 13 residues. The source material was CD8+ T cells from cultured PBMCs, sampled from culture after CMV antigen stimulation. This receptor was taken from a human donor in good health (CMV status not recorded). Some clones in this sample may be carry-over from other donors' samples. The rearrangement uses TRBV28 and TRBJ2-1; D is perhaps TRBD1 (6 bases). The CDR3 sequence: CASSRLQGNEQFF. Written as DNA, the CDR3 is TGTGCCAGCAGTCGCCTTCAGGGGAATGAGCAGTTCTTC.